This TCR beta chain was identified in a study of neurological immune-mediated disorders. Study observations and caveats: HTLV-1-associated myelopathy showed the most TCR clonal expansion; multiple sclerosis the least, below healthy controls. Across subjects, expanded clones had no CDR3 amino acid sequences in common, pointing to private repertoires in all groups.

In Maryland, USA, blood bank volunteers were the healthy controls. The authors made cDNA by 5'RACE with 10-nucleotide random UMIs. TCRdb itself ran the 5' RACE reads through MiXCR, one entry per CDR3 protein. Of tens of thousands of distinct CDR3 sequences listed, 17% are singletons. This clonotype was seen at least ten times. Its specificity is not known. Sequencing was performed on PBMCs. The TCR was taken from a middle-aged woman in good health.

The CDR3 region is CSVTPGELYNEQFF. The CDR3 DNA is TGCAGTGTCACCCCAGGGGAATTATACAATGAGCAGTTCTTC. This chain uses TRBV20-1 with TRBJ2-1; D might be TRBD1 (6 bases). The CDR3 totals 14 residues. V was shortened by 7 bases and J by 4 bases, with 17 bases between the two germline ends. Germline CDR1 and CDR2: DFQATT and SNEGSKA (reference sequence).